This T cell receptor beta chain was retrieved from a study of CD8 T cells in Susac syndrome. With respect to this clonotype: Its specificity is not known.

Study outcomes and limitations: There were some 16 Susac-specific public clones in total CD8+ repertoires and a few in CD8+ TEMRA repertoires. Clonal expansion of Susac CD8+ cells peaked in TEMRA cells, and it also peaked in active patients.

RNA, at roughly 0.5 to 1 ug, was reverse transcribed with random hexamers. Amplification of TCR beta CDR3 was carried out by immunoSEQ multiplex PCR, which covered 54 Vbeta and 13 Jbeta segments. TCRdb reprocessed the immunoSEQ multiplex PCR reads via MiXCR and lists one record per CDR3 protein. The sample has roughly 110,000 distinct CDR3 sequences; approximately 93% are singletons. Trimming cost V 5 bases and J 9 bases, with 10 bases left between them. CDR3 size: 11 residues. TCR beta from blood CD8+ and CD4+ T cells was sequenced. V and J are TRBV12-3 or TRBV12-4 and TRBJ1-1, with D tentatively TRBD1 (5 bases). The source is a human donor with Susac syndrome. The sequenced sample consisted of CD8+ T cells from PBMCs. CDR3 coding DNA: TGTGCCAGCAGTGCCAGGGTACAAGCTTTCTTT. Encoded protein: CASSARVQAFF.